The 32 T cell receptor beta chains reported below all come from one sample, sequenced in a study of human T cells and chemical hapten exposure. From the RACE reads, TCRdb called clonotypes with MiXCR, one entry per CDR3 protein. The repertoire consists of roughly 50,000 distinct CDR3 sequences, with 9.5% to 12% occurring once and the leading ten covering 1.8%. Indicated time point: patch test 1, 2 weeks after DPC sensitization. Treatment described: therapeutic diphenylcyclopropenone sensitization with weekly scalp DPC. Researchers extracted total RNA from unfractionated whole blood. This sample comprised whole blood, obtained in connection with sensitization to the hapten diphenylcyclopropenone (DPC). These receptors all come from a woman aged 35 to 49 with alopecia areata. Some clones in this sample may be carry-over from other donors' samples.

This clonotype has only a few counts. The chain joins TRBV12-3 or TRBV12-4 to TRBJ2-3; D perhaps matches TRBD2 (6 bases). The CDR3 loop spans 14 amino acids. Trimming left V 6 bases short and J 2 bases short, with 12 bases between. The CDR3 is CASRIRETTDTQYF. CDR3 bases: TGTGCCAGCAGAATCCGGGAGACCACAGATACGCAGTATTTT.

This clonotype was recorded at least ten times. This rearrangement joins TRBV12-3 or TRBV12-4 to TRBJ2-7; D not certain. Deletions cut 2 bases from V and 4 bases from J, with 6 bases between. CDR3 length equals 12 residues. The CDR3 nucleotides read TGTGCCAGCAGTTTAACTGGTTACGAGCAGTACTTC. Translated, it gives CASSLTGYEQYF.

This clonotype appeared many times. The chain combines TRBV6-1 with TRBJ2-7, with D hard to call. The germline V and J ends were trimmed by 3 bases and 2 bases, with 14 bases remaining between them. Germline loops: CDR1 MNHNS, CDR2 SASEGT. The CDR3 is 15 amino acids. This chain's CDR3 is CASSDSPTGPYEQYF. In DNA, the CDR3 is TGTGCCAGCAGTGACAGTCCCACCGGGCCCTACGAGCAGTACTTC.

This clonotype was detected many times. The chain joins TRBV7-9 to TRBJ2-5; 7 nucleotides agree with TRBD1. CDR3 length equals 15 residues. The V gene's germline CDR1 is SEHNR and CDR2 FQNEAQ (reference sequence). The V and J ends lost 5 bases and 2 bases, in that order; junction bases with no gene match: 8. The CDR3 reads CASSIQTGQQETQYF. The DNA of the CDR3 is TGTGCCAGCAGCATTCAGACGGGACAGCAAGAGACCCAGTACTTC.

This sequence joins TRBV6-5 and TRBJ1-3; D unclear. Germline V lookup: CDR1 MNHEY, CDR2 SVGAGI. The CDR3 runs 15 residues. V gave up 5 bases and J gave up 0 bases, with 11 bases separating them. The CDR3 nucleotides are TGTGCCAGCAGTCGTGAAATGAGCTCTGGAAACACCATATATTTT. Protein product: CASSREMSSGNTIYF.

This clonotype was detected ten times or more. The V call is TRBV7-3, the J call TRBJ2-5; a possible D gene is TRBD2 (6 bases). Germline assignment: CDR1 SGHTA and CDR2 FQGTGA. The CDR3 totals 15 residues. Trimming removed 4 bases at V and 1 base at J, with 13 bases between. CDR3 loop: CASSSLPSVQETQYF. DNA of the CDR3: TGTGCCAGCAGCTCCCTCCCTAGCGTCCAAGAGACCCAGTACTTC. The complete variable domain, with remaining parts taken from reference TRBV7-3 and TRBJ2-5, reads GAGVSQTPSNKVTEKGKYVELRCDPISGHTALYWYRQSLGQGPEFLIYFQGTGAADDSGLPNDRFFAVRPEGSVSTLKIQRTERGDSAVYLCASSSLPSVQETQYFGPGTRLLVL.

The CDR3 DNA is TGTGCCAGCAGAGGGACCCTGGGGAATTCACCCCTCCACTTT. This translates into CASRGTLGNSPLHF. The chain joins TRBV28 to TRBJ1-6, with TRBD1 as a possible D gene (5 bases). Germline loops: CDR1 MDHEN, CDR2 SYDVKM. V lost 6 bases and J lost 7, with 13 bases in between. The CDR3 has 14 residues.

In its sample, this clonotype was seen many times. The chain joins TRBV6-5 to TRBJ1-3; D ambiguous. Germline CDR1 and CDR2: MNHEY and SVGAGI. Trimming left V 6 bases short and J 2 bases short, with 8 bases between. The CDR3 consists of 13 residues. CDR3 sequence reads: CASSRQPGNTIYF. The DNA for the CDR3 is TGTGCCAGCAGCCGACAACCTGGAAACACCATATATTTT.

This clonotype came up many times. CDR3 sequence: CASSSLMNNSPLHF. Written as DNA, the CDR3 is TGTGCCAGCAGCTCGCTTATGAATAATTCACCCCTCCACTTT. The V and J genes are TRBV7-9 and TRBJ1-6; D uncertain. This CDR3 has 14 residues. V lost 4 bases to trimming and J lost 5 bases, with 9 bases between them. Germline CDR1 reads SEHNR; CDR2 reads FQNEAQ (reference sequence).

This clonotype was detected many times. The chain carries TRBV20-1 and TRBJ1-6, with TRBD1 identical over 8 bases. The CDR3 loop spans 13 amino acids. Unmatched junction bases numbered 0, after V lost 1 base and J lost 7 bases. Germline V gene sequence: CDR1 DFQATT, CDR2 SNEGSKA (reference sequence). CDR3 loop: CSARGDRNSPLHF. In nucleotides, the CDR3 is TGCAGTGCTAGAGGGGACAGGAATTCACCCCTCCACTTT.

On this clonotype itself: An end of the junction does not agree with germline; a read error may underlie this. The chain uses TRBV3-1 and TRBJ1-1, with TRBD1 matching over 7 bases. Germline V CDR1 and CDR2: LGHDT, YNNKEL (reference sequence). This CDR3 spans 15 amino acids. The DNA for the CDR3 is TGTGCCAGCCGACAGGGATTCCACCCGAACACTGAAGCTTTGTTT. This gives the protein CASRQGFHPNTEALF.

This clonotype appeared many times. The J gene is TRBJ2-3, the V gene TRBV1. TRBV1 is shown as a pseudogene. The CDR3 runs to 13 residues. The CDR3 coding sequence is TGCACCAGCAGCCAAGATCCGACAGATACGCAGTATTTT. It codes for CTSSQDPTDTQYF.

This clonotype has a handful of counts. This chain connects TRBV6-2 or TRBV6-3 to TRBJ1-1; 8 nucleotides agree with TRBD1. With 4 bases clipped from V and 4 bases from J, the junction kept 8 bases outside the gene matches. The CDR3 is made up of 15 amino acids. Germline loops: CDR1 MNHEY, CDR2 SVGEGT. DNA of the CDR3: TGTGCCAGCAGTTCCAGGACAGGGTGGACCACTGAAGCTTTCTTT. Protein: CASSSRTGWTTEAFF.

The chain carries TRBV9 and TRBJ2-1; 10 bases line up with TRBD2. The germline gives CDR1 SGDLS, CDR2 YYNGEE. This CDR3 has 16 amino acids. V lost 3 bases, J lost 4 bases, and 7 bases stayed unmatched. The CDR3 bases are TGTGCCAGCAGCGCGAGCGGGAGGGCTATGTACAATGAGCAGTTCTTC. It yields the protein CASSASGRAMYNEQFF.

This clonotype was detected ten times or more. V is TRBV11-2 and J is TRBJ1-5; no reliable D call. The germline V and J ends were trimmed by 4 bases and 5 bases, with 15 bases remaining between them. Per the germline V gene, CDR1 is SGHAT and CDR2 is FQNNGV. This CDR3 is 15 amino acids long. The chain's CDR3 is CASSSRAPRDQPQHF. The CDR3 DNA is TGTGCCAGCAGCTCGCGGGCCCCGAGGGATCAGCCCCAGCATTTT.

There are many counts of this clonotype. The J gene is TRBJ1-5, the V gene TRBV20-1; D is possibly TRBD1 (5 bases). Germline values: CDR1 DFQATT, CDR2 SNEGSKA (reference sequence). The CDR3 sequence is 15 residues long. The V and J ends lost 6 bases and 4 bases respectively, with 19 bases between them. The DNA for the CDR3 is TGCAGTGCAATCCCGTCGGGGGTTATGAATCAGCCCCAGCATTTT. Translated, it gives CSAIPSGVMNQPQHF.

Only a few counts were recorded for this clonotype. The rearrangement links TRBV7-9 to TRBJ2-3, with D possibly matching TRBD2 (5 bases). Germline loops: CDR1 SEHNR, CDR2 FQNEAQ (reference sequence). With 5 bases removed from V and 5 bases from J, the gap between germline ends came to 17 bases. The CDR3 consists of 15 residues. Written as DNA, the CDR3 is TGTGCCAGCAGCGTTAGCGCCCCGATGGGAGATACGCAGTATTTT. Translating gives CASSVSAPMGDTQYF.

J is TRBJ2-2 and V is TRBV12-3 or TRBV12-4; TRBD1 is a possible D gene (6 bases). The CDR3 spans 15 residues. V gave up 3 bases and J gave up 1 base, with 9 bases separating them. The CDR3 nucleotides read TGTGCCAGCAGTTTCAGGGGACGGAACACCGGGGAGCTGTTTTTT. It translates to CASSFRGRNTGELFF.

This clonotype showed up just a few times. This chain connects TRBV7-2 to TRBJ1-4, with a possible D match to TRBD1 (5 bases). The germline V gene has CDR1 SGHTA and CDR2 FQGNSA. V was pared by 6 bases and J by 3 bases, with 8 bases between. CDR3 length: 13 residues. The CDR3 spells CASSRQPNEKLFF. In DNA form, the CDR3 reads TGTGCCAGCAGTCGACAGCCTAATGAAAAACTGTTTTTT.

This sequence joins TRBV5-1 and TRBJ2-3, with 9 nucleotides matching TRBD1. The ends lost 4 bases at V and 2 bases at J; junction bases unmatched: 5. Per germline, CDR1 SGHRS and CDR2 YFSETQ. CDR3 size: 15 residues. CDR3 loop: CASSRTGDVTDTQYF. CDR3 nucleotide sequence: TGCGCCAGCAGCCGGACAGGGGATGTCACAGATACGCAGTATTTT.

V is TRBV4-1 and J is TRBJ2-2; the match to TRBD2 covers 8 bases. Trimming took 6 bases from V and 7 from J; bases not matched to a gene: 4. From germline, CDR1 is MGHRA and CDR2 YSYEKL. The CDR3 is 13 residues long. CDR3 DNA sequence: TGCGCCAGCAGTATTCTAGCGGGCGGGGAGCTGTTTTTT. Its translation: CASSILAGGELFF.

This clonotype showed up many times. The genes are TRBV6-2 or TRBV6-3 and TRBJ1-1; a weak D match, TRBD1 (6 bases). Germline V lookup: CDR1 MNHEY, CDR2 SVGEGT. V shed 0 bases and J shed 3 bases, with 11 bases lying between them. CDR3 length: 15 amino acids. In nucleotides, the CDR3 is TGTGCCAGCAGTTACTCGCGACAGGCTTACACTGAAGCTTTCTTT. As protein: CASSYSRQAYTEAFF.

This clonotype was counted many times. In nucleotides, the CDR3 is TGCAGCGTGGGACGCCCCAACCGGGGCACAGATACGCAGTATTTT. Translating it yields CSVGRPNRGTDTQYF. V and J are TRBV29-1 and TRBJ2-3; possibly TRBD1 or TRBD2 for D (5 bases each). Per germline, CDR1 SQVTM and CDR2 ANQGSEA. V was pared by 6 bases and J by 1 base, with 17 bases between. This CDR3 is built from 15 residues.

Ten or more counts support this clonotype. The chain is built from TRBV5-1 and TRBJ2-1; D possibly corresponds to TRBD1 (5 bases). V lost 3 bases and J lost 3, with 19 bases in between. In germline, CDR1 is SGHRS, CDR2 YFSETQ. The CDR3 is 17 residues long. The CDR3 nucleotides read TGCGCCAGCAGCTCCGTGACCACCCCCGACAGCTACAATGAGCAGTTCTTC. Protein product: CASSSVTTPDSYNEQFF.

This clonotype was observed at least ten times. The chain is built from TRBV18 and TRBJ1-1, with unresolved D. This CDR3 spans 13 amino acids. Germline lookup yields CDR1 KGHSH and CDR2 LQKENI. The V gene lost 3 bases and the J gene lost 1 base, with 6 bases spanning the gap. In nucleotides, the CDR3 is TGTGCCAGCTCACCGAGGGAGAACACTGAAGCTTTCTTT. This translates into CASSPRENTEAFF.

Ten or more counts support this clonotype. Here the CDR3 DNA reads TGCAGCGCCCGGGACAACTCCTACGAGCAGTACTTC. Encoded protein: CSARDNSYEQYF. V gene TRBV29-1 combines with J gene TRBJ2-7; D may be TRBD1 (6 bases). CDR3 length: 12 amino acids. Trimming left V 7 bases short and J 0 bases short, with 10 bases between. CDR1 and CDR2 (germline): SQVTM, ANQGSEA.

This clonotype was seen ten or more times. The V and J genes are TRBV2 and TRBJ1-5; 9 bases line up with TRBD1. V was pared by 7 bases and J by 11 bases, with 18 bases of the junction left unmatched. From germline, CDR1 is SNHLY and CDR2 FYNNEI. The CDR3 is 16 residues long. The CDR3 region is CASNLGQGHGQGTQHF. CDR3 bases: TGTGCCAGCAACCTAGGACAGGGGCACGGGCAGGGGACCCAGCATTTT.

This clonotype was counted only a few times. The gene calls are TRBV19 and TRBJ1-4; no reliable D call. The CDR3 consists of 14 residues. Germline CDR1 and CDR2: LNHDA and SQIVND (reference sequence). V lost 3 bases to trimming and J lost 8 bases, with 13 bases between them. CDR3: CASSIRGQEEKLFF. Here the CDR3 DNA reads TGTGCCAGTAGTATTAGAGGGCAAGAAGAAAAACTGTTTTTT.

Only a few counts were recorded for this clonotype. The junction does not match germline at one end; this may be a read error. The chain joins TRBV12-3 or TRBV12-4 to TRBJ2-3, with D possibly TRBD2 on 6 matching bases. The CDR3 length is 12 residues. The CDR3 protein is CASSPGTLRSQF. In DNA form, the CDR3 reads TGTGCCAGCAGTCCCGGGACTCTACGATCTCAATTT.

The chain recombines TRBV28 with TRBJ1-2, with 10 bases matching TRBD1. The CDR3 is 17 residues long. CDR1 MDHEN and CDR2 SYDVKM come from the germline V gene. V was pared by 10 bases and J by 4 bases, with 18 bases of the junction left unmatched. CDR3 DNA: TGTGCCACTACCGTCCAGCTTGGACAGGGGGAACTCTATGGCTACACCTTC. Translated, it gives CATTVQLGQGELYGYTF.

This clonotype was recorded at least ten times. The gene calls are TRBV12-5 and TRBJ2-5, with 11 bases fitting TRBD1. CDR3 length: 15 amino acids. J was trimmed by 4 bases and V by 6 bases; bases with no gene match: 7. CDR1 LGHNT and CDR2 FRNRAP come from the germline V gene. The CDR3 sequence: CASGPGQGDLETQYF. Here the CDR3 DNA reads TGTGCTAGTGGCCCGGGACAGGGGGATCTAGAGACCCAGTACTTC.

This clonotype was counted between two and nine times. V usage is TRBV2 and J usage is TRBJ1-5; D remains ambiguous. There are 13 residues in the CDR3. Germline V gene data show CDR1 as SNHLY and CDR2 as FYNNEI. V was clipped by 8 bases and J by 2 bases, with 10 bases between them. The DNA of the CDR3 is TGTGCCAGCTTAAGGGAAGGCAATCAGCCCCAGCATTTT. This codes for CASLREGNQPQHF.